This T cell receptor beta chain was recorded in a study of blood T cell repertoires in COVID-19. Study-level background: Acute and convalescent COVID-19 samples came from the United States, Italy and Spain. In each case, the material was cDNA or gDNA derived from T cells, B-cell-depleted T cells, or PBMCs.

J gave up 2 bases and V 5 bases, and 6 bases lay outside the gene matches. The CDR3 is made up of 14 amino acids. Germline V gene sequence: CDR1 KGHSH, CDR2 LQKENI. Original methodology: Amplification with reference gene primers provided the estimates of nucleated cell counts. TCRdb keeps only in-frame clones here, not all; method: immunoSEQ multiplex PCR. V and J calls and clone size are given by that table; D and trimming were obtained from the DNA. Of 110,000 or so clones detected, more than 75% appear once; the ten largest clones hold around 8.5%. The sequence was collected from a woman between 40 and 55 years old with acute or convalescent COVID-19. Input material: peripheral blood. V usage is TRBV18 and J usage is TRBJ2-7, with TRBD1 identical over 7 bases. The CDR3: CASSSPDRPYEQYF. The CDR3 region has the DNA TGTGCCAGCTCATCTCCGGACAGGCCCTACGAGCAGTACTTC.